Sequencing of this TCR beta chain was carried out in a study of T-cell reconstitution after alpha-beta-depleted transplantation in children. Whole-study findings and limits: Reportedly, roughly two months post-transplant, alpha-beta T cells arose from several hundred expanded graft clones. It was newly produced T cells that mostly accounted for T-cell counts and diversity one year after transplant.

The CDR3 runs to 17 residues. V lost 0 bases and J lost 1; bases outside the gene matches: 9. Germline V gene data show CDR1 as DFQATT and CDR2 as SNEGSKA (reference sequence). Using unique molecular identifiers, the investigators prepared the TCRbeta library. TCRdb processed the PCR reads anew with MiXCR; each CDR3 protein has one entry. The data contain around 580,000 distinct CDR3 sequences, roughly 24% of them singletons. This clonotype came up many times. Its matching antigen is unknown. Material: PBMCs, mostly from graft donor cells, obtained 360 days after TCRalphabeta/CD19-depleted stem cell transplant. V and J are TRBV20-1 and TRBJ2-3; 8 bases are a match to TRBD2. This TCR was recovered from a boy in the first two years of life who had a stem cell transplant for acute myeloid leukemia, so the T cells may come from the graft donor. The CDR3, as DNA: TGCAGTGCTAGAGATGCTTGGACTAGCAGACGCACAGATACGCAGTATTTT. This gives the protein CSARDAWTSRRTDTQYF.